This is a list of T cell receptor beta chains from one sample in a study of blood T cell repertoires in COVID-19. Sequencing used immunoSEQ multiplex PCR; TCRdb keeps in-frame clones, though not all of them. Of 200,000 or so clones in the sample, over 70% were seen once. Sequencing input: PBMCs or T cells enriched from blood (not recorded which). The receptors shown here come from a woman younger than 45 who had been exposed to COVID-19. The conserved cysteine and the conserved F or W are not part of the CDR3 here. A D gene is named only where the DNA matches it firmly.

d_call v_call cdr3_aa
. TRBV28 ASSFSRLGSSYNSPLH
TRBD2 TRBV9 ASSPSGTLGETQY
TRBD2 TRBV11-3 ASSFSCELAGAGTDTQY
. TRBV11-1 ASSLHPGTNTGELF
. TRBV28 ASSLPGRNTEAF
. TRBV11-2 ASSRLTGPGHYGYT
TRBD2 TRBV11-3 ASSLLSGDNNEQF
. TRBV25-1 ASRERGGNTEAF
. TRBV4-1 ASSQDEGRLNEQF
. TRBV7-2 ASSLDRNLGNTIY